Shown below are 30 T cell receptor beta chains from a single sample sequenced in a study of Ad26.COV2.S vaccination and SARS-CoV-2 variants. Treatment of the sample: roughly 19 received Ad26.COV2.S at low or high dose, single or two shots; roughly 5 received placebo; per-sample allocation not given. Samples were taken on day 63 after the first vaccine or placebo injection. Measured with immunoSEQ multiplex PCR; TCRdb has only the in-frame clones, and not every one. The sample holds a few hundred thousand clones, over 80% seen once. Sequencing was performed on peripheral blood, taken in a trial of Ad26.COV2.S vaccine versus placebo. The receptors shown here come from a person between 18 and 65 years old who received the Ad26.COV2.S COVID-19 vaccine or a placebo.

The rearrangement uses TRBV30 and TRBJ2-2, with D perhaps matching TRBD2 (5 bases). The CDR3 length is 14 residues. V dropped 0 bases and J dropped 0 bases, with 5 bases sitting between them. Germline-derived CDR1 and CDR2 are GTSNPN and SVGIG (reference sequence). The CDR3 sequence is CAWSVEANTGELFF. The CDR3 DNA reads TGTGCCTGGAGTGTGGAGGCGAACACCGGGGAGCTGTTTTTT.

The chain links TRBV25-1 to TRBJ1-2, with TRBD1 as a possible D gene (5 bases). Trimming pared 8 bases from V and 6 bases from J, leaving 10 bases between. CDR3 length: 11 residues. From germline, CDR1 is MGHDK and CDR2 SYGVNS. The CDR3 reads CASAGAHGYTF. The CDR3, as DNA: TGTGCCAGCGCTGGGGCCCATGGCTACACCTTC.

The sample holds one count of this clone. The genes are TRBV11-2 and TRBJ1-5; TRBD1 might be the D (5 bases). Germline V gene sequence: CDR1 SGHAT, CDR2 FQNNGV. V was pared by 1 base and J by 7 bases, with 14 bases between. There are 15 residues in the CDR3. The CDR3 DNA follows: TGTGCCAGCAGCTTAGCTGGTGGGGGAGGACAGCCCCAGCATTTT. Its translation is CASSLAGGGGQPQHF.

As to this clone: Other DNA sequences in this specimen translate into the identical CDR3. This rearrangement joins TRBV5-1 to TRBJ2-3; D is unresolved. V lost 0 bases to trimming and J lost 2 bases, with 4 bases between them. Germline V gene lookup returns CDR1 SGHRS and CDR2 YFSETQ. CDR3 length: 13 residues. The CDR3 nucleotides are TGCGCCAGCAGCTTGGGGTCCACAGATACGCAGTATTTT. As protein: CASSLGSTDTQYF.

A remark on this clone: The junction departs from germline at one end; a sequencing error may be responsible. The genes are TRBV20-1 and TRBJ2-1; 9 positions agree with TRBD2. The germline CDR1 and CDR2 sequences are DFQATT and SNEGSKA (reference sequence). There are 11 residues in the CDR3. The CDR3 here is CSGGPYNEQFF. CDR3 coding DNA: TGTAGCGGGGGACCTTACAATGAGCAGTTCTTC.

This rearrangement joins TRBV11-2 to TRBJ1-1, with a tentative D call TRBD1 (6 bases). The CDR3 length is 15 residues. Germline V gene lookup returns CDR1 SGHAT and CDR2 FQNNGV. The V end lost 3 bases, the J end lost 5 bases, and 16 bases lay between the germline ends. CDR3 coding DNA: TGTGCCAGCAGCTTTCCTTCAGGGGTGTATACTGAAGCTTTCTTT. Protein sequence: CASSFPSGVYTEAFF.

The DNA of the CDR3 is TGTGCCAGCAGTGTGACAGGAAGCACAGATACGCAGTATTTT. This translates into CASSVTGSTDTQYF. This sequence joins TRBV28 and TRBJ2-3; D perhaps matches TRBD1 (6 bases). V shed 5 bases and J shed 0 bases, with 9 bases lying between them. Germline CDR1 and CDR2: MDHEN and SYDVKM. This CDR3 region has 14 residues.

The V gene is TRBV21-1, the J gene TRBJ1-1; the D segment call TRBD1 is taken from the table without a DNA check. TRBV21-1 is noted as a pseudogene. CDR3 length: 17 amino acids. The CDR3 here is CASSKTGLTAWNTEAFF. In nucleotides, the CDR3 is TGTGCCAGCAGCAAAACAGGGTTGACAGCCTGGAACACTGAAGCTTTCTTT.

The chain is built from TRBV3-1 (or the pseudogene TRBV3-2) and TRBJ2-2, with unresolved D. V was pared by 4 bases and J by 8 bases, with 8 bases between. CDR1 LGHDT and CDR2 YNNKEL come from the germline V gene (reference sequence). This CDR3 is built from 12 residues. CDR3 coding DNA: TGTGCCAGCAGCCTGCCGACTGGGGAGCTGTTTTTT. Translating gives CASSLPTGELFF.

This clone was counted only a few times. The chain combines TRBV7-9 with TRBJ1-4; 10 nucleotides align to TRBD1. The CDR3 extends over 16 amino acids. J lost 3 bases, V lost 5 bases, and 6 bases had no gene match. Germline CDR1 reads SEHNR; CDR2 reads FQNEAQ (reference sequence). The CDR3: CASSDDGQGANEKLFF. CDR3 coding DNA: TGTGCCAGCAGCGATGACGGACAGGGGGCTAATGAAAAACTGTTTTTT.

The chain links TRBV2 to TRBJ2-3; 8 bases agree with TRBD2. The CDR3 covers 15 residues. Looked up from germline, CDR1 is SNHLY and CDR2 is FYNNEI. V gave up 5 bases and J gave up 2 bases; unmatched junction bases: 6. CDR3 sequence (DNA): TGTGCCAGCAGTTTTACTAGCGGTATCACAGATACGCAGTATTTT. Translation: CASSFTSGITDTQYF.

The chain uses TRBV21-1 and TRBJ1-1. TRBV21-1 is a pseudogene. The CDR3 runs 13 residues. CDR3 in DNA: TGTGCCAGCAGCAAGGGGGGGAACACTGAAGCTTTCTTT. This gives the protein CASSKGGNTEAFF.

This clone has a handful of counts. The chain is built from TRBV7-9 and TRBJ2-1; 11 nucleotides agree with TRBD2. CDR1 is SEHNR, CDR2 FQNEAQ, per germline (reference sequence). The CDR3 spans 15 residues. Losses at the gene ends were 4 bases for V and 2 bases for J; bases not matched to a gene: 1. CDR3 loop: CASSSGLAAYNEQFF. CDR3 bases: TGTGCCAGCAGCTCGGGACTAGCGGCCTACAATGAGCAGTTCTTC.

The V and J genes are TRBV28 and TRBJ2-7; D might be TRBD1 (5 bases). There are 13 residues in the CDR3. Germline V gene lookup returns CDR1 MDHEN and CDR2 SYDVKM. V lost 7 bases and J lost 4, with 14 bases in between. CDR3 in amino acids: CASNGAKRYEQYF. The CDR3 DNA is TGTGCCAGCAATGGGGCGAAGAGGTACGAGCAGTACTTC.

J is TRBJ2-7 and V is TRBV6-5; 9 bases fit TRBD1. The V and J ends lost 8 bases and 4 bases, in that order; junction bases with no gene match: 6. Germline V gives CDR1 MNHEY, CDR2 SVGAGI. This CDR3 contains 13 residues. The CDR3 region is CASSRTGAYEQYF. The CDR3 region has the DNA TGTGCCAGCTCTCGGACAGGGGCATACGAGCAGTACTTC.

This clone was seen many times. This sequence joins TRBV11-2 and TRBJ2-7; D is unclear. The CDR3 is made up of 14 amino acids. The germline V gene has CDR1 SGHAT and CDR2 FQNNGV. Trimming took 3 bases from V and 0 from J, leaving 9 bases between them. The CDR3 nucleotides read TGTGCCAGCAGCTTTGCGACATCCTCCTACGAGCAGTACTTC. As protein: CASSFATSSYEQYF.

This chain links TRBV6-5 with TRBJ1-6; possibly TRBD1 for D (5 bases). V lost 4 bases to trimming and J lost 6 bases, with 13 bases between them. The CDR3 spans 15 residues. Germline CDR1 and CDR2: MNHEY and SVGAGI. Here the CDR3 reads CASSSGNGVNSPLHF. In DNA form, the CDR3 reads TGTGCCAGCAGTTCAGGGAACGGGGTTAATTCACCCCTCCACTTT.

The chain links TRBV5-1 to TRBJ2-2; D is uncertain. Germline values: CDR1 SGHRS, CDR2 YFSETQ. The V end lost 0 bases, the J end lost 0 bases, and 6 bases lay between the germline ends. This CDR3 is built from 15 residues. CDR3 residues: CASSLAASNTGELFF. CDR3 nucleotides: TGCGCCAGCAGCTTGGCGGCATCGAACACCGGGGAGCTGTTTTTT.

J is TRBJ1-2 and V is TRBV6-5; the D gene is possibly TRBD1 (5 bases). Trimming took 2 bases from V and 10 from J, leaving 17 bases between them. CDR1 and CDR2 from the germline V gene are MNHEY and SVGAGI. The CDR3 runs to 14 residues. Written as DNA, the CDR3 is TGTGCCAGCAGTTACGACGGGGGGTATCGATCCTACACCTTC. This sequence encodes CASSYDGGYRSYTF.

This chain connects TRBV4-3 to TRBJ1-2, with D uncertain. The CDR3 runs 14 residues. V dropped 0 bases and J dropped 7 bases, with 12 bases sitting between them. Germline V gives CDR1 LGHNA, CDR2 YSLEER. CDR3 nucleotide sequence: TGCGCCAGCAGCCAAGATCGAAGTCGGGGTGGCTACACCTTC. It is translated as CASSQDRSRGGYTF.

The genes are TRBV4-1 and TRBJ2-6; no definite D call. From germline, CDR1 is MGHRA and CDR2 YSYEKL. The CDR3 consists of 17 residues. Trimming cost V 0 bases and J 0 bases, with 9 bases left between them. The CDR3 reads CASSQEGFRSGANVLTF. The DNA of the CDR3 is TGCGCCAGCAGCCAAGAGGGTTTTCGCTCTGGGGCCAACGTCCTGACTTTC.

CDR3 loop: CASRGGPYNEQFF. DNA of the CDR3: TGTGCCAGCCGGGGGGGCCCGTACAATGAGCAGTTCTTC. V is TRBV7-6 and J is TRBJ2-1; 8 bases fit TRBD2. Germline V CDR1 and CDR2: SGHVS, FNYEAQ. V lost 8 bases to trimming and J lost 4 bases; unmatched junction nucleotides: 4. This CDR3 has 13 amino acids. The full variable domain, with the rest looked up from reference TRBV7-6 and TRBJ2-1, is GAGVSQSPRYKVTKRGQDVALRCDPISGHVSLYWYRQALGQGPEFLTYFNYEAQQDKSGLPNDRFSAERPEGSISTLTIQRTEQRDSAMYRCASRGGPYNEQFFGPGTRLTVL.

The chain's CDR3 is CSVGEGLISSYEQYF. The CDR3 bases are TGCAGCGTTGGGGAAGGGCTCATTAGCTCCTACGAGCAGTACTTC. The V call is TRBV29-1, the J call TRBJ2-7; D uncertain. Germline V gives CDR1 SQVTM, CDR2 ANQGSEA. Trimming cost V 4 bases and J 0 bases, with 16 bases left between them. The CDR3 runs 15 residues.

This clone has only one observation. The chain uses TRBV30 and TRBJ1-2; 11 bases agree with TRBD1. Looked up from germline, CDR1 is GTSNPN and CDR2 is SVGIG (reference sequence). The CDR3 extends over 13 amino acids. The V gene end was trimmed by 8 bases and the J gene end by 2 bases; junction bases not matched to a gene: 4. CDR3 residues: CARWDRGNYGYTF. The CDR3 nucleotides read TGTGCCAGATGGGACAGGGGGAACTATGGCTACACCTTC. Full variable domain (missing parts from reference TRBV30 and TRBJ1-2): SQTIHQWPATLVQPVGSPLSLECTVEGTSNPNLYWYRQAAGRGLQLLFYSVGIGQISSEVPQNLSASRPQDRQFILSSKKLLLSDSGFYLCARWDRGNYGYTFGSGTRLTVV.

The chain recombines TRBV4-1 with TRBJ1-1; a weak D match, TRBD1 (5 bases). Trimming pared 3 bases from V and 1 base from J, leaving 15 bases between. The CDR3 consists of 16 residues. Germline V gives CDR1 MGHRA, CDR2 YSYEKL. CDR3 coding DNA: TGCGCCAGCAGCCACAACCCCCAAACAGGGAACACTGAAGCTTTCTTT. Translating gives CASSHNPQTGNTEAFF.

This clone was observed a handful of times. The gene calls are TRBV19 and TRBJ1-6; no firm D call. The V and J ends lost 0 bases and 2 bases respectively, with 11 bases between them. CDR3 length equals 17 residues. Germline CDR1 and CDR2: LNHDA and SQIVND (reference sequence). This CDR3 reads CASSIEWTGAYNSPLHF. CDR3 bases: TGTGCCAGTAGTATAGAATGGACCGGAGCCTATAATTCACCCCTCCACTTT.

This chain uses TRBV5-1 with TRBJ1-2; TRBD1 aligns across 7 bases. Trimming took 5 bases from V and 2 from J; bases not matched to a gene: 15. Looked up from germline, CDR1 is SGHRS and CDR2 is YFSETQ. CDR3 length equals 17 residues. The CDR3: CASRPRAGGDANYGYTF. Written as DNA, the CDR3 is TGCGCCAGCAGGCCGCGGGCAGGGGGTGACGCCAACTATGGCTACACCTTC.

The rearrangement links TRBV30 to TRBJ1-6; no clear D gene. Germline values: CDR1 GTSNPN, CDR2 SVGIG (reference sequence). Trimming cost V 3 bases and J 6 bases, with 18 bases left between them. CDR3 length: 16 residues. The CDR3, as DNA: TGTGCCTGGAGCACTAGGATCGTAAGGCGTAATTCACCCCTCCACTTT. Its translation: CAWSTRIVRRNSPLHF.

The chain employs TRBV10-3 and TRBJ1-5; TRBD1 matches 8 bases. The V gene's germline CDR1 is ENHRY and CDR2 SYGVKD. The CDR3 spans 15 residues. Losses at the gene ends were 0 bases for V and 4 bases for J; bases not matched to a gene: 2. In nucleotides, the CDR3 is TGTGCCATCAGTGAGTCGACAGGGGTTAATCAGCCCCAGCATTTT. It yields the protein CAISESTGVNQPQHF.

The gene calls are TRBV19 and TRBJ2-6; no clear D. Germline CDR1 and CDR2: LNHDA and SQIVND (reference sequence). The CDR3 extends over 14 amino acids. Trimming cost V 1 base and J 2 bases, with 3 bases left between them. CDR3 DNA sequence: TGTGCCAGTAGTATAGTCACTGGGGCCAACGTCCTGACTTTC. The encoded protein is CASSIVTGANVLTF.